This T cell receptor (beta chain) was identified during a study of blood T cell repertoires in COVID-19. Repertoires were generated with immunoSEQ multiplex PCR, while TCRdb's copy carries only in-frame clones and drops some. The table shows approximately 120,000 clones, with approximately 82% occurring only once. The CDR3 consists of 14 residues. Germline values: CDR1 MGHDK, CDR2 SYGVNS. Trimming cost V 3 bases and J 0 bases; bases outside gene matches: 0. The specimen sequenced was peripheral blood. The rearrangement uses TRBV25-1 and TRBJ1-1; 8 bases align to TRBD1. The sequence derives from a man at least 80 years old with active or convalescent COVID-19. DNA of the CDR3: TGTGCCAGCAGTGAGGGACAGGTGAACACTGAAGCTTTCTTT. This gives the protein CASSEGQVNTEAFF.